Reported below is one TCR beta chain. The antigen is undetermined. These data belong to a study of T cell clonotyping in hematopoietic cell transplantation. For the study at large: Cytoreduction preceded collection of pretransplant recipient samples.

Regarding the study as a whole: No sorting was done, leaving CD4 and CD8 contributions mixed. Recipient TCR diversity dropped after transplant; expanded clonotypes rose from day 30 to 180.

Germline V lookup: CDR1 SGHRS, CDR2 YFSETQ. The germline V and J ends were trimmed by 2 bases and 5 bases, with 10 bases remaining between them. CDR3 length equals 14 residues. The time point: recipient sample about 28 days before transplant, after cytoreduction. Samples: about 28 days before transplant, then days 30, 100 and 180 after. Some clones are missing from TCRdb's copy, which holds only in-frame ones; the method was immunoSEQ multiplex PCR. The sample records 29,000 or so clones, 60% to 85% being singletons. The sequences come from peripheral blood mononuclear cells, collected before stem cell transplant. This clonotype was obtained from a woman in her 30s with chronic myeloid leukemia. Some clones in this sample may be carry-over from other donors' samples. The J gene is TRBJ2-2, the V gene TRBV5-1; D perhaps matches TRBD2 (5 bases). CDR3 DNA: TGCGCCAGCAGCTTAGATCGGAGGACCGGGGAGCTGTTTTTT. As protein: CASSLDRRTGELFF.